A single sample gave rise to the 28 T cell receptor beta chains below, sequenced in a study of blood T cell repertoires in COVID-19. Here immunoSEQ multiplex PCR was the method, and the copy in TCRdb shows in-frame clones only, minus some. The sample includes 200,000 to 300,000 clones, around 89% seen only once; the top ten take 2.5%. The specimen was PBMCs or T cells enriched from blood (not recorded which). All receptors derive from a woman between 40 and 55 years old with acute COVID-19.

The CDR3 DNA sequence: TGTGCCAGCAGCCAAGGGGTGGACTTGCGGGAGAGATCGCAGTATTTT. This codes for CASSQGVDLRERSQYF. The V gene is TRBV7-9, the J gene TRBJ2-3; TRBD2 matches 7 bases. The CDR3 has 16 residues. The J segment lost 10 bases and the V segment lost 5 bases, leaving 18 bases of the junction unmatched. Germline values: CDR1 SEHNR, CDR2 FQNEAQ (reference sequence). Using reference TRBV7-9 and TRBJ2-3 for the parts outside the CDR3, the full variable domain is DTGVSQNPRHKITKRGQNVTFRCDPISEHNRLYWYRQTLGQGPEFLTYFQNEAQLEKSRLLSDRFSAERPKGSFSTLEIQRTEQGDSAMYLCASSQGVDLRERSQYFGPGTRLTVL.

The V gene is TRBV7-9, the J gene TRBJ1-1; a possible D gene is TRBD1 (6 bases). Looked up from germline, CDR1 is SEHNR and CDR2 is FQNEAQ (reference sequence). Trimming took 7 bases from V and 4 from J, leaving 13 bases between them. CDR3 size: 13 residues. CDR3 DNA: TGTGCCAGCACCACAGCCAGGGGCACTGAAGCTTTCTTT. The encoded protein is CASTTARGTEAFF.

The CDR3 bases are TGTGCCAGCAGCTTAGCCGGGACTAGAACTGAGCAGTTCTTC. Its protein product is CASSLAGTRTEQFF. The chain is built from TRBV7-9 and TRBJ2-1, with TRBD2 matching over 8 bases. This CDR3 has 14 residues. Unmatched junction bases numbered 4, after V lost 0 bases and J lost 9 bases. CDR1 and CDR2 (germline): SEHNR, FQNEAQ (reference sequence). The complete variable domain, with remaining parts taken from reference TRBV7-9 and TRBJ2-1, reads DTGVSQNPRHKITKRGQNVTFRCDPISEHNRLYWYRQTLGQGPEFLTYFQNEAQLEKSRLLSDRFSAERPKGSFSTLEIQRTEQGDSAMYLCASSLAGTRTEQFFGPGTRLTVL.

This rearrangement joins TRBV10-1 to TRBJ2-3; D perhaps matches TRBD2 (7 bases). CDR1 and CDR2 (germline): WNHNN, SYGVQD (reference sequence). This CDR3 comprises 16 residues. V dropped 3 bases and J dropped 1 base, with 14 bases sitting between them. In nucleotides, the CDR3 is TGCGCCAGCAGTGATTTGGAGGGGGGGCGCACAGATACGCAGTATTTT. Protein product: CASSDLEGGRTDTQYF.

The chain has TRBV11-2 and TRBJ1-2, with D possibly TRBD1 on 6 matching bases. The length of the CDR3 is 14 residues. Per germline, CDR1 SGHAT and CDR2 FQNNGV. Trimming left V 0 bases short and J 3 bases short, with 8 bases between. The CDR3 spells CASSLDPGDYGYTF. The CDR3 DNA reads TGTGCCAGCAGCTTAGATCCAGGGGACTATGGCTACACCTTC.

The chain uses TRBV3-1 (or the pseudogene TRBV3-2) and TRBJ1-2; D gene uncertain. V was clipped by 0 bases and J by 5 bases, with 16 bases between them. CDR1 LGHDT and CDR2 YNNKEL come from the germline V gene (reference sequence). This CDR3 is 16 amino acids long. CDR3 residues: CASSQDSDTTIYGYTF. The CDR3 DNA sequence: TGTGCCAGCAGCCAAGATTCAGACACCACCATTTATGGCTACACCTTC.

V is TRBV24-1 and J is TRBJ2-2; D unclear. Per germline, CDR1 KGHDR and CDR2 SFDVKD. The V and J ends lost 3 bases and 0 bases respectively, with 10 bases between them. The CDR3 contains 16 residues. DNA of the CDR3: TGTGCCACCAGTGATCCCCTTCCCGCGAACACCGGGGAGCTGTTTTTT. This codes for CATSDPLPANTGELFF.

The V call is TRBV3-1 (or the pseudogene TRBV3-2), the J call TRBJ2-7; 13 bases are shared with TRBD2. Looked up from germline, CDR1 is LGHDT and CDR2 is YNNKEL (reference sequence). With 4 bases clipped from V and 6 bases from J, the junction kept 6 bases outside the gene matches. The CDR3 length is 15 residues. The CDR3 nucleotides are TGTGCCAGCAGCCGAGGGTGGACTAGCGGGGGCGAGCAGTACGTC. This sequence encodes CASSRGWTSGGEQYV.

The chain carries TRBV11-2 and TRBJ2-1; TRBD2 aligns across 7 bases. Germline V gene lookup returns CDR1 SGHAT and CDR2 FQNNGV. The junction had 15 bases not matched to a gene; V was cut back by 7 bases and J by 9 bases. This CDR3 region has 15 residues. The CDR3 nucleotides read TGTGCCAGCAAAAAAACGGCGGGAGTGGTTCTTGAGCAGTTCTTC. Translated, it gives CASKKTAGVVLEQFF.

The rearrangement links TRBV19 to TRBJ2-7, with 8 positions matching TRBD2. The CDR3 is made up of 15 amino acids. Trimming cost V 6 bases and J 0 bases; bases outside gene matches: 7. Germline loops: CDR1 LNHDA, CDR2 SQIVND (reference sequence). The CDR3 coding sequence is TGTGCCAGTAGCTATAGCGGGGAAAGCTCCTACGAGCAGTACTTC. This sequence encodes CASSYSGESSYEQYF.

The CDR3 is CAMGQAFYGYTF. The CDR3, as DNA: TGTGCCATGGGACAGGCTTTCTACGGCTACACCTTC. The rearrangement links TRBV6-5 to TRBJ1-2, with TRBD1 matching 8 bases. The CDR3 extends over 12 amino acids. Looked up from germline, CDR1 is MNHEY and CDR2 is SVGAGI. Unmatched junction bases numbered 9, after V lost 10 bases and J lost 8 bases.

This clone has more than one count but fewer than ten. The CDR3 coding sequence is TGTGCCAGGGCGAGACAGGCCAGCTCCTACGAGCAGTACTTC. Protein product: CARARQASSYEQYF. This chain links TRBV9 with TRBJ2-7; maybe TRBD1 (6 bases). The CDR3 covers 14 residues. The germline V gene encodes CDR1 SGDLS and CDR2 YYNGEE. V was pared by 8 bases and J by 0 bases, with 15 bases between.

Here the CDR3 reads CATDDINSGRASYNEQFF. In nucleotides, the CDR3 is TGCGCCACCGACGACATTAATAGCGGGAGGGCCTCCTACAATGAGCAGTTCTTC. V usage is TRBV5-1 and J usage is TRBJ2-1; 11 bases are a match to TRBD2. This CDR3 has 18 residues. Trimming at V came to 9 bases and at J to 0 bases, leaving 14 bases not matched to a gene. Germline assignment: CDR1 SGHRS and CDR2 YFSETQ.

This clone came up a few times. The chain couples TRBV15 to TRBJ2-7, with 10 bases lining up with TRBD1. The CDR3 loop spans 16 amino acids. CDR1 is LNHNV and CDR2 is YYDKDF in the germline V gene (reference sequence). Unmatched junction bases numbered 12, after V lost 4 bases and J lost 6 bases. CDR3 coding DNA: TGTGCCACCAGCACGAGTGGGGGGGACAGGGGTTCCGAGCAGTACTTC. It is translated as CATSTSGGDRGSEQYF.

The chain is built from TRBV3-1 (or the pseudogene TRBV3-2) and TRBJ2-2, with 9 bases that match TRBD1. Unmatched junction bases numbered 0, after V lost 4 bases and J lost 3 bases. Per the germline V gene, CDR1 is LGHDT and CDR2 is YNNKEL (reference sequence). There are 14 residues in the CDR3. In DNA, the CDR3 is TGTGCCAGCAGCCGACAGGGGGACACCGGGGAGCTGTTTTTT. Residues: CASSRQGDTGELFF.

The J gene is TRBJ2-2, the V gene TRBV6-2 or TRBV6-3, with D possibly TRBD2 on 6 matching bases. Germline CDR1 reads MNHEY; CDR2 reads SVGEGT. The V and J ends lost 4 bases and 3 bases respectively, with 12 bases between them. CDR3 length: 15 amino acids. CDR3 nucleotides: TGTGCCAGCAGTTGGGTCGGAGGGGACACCGGGGAGCTGTTTTTT. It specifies CASSWVGGDTGELFF.

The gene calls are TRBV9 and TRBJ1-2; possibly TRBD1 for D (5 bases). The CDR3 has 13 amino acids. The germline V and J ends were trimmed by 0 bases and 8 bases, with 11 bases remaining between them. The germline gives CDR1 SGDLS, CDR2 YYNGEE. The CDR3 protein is CASSVEERGGYTF. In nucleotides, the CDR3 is TGTGCCAGCAGCGTAGAAGAAAGGGGAGGCTACACCTTC.

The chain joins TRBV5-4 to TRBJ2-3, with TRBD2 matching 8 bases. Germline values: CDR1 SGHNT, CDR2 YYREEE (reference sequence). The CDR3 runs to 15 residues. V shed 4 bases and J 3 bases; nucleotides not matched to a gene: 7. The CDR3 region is CASSTGGTRTDTQYF. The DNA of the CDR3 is TGTGCCAGCAGCACGGGGGGGACTAGAACAGATACGCAGTATTTT.

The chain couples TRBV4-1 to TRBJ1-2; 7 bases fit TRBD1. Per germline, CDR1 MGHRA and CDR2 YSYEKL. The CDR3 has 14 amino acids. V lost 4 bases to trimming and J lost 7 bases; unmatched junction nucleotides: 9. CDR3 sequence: CASSPIGGDGGYTF. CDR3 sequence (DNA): TGCGCCAGCAGCCCAATAGGGGGCGATGGTGGCTACACCTTC.

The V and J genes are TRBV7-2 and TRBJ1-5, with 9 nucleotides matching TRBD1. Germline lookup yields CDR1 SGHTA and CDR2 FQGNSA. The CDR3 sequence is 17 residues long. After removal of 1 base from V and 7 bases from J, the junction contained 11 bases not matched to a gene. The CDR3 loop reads CASSLGGTGLRIQPQHF. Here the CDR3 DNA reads TGTGCCAGCAGCTTAGGAGGGACAGGGTTGAGGATACAGCCCCAGCATTTT.

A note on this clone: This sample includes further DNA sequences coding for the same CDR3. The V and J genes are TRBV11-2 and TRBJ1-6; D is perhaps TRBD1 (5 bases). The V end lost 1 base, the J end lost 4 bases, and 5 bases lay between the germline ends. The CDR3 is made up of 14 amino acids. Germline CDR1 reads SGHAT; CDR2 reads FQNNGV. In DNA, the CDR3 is TGTGCCAGCAGCTTAGGACAGTATAATTCACCCCTCCACTTT. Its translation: CASSLGQYNSPLHF.

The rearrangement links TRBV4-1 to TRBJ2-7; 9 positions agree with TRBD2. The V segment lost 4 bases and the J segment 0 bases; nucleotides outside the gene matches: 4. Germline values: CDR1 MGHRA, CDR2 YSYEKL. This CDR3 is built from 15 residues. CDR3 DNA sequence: TGCGCCAGCAGCCTAGCGGGGGCCAGCTCCTACGAGCAGTACTTC. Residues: CASSLAGASSYEQYF.

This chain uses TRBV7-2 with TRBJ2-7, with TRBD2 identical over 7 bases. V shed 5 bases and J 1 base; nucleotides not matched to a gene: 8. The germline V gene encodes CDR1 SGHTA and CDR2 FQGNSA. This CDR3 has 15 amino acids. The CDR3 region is CASSRDGGGSYEQYF. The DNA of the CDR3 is TGTGCCAGCAGCCGTGATGGGGGGGGTTCCTACGAGCAGTACTTC.

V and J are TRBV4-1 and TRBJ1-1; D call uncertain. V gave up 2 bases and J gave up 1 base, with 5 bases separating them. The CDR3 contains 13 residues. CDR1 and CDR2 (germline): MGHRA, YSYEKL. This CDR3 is CASSQQKNTEAFF. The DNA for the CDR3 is TGCGCCAGCAGCCAACAAAAGAACACTGAAGCTTTCTTT.

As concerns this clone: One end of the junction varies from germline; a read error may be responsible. For the CDR3, the DNA is TGCGCCAGCACCTTGAGGACACCCAGCACAGATACGCAGTATTTT. Protein product: CASTLRTPSTDTQYF. The chain is built from TRBV5-1 and TRBJ2-3; a weak D match, TRBD1 (5 bases). Germline V gene data show CDR1 as SGHRS and CDR2 as YFSETQ. The CDR3 is made up of 15 amino acids. Full variable domain (remainder filled in from reference TRBV5-1 and TRBJ2-3): KAGVTQTPRYLIKTRGQQVTLSCSPISGHRSVSWYQQTPGQGLQFLFEYFSETQRNKGNFPGRFSGRQFSNSRSEMNVSTLELGDSALYLCASTLRTPSTDTQYFGPGTRLTVL.

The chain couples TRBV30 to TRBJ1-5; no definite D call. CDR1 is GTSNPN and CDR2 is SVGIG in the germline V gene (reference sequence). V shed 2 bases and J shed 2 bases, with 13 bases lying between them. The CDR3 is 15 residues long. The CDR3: CAWSMGNRGNQPQHF. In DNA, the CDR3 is TGTGCCTGGAGTATGGGCAATCGTGGCAATCAGCCCCAGCATTTT. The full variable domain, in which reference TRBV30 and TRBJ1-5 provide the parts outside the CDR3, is SQTIHQWPATLVQPVGSPLSLECTVEGTSNPNLYWYRQAAGRGLQLLFYSVGIGQISSEVPQNLSASRPQDRQFILSSKKLLLSDSGFYLCAWSMGNRGNQPQHFGDGTRLSIL.

CDR3 coding DNA: TGCGCCAGCAGCCGCGGAACAGGTCTGGAACAACCCCTCCACTTT. Translation: CASSRGTGLEQPLHF. The V and J genes are TRBV4-3 and TRBJ1-6; a weak D match, TRBD1 (5 bases). This CDR3 has 15 amino acids. The V gene's germline CDR1 is LGHNA and CDR2 YSLEER. Trimming left V 4 bases short and J 12 bases short, with 19 bases between.

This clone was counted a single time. The CDR3 loop is CASSLDLGLNTGELFF. The CDR3 bases are TGTGCCAGCAGCTTAGATTTAGGACTAAACACCGGGGAGCTGTTTTTT. The V call is TRBV11-2, the J call TRBJ2-2, with TRBD2 as a possible D gene (6 bases). V shed 0 bases and J shed 2 bases, with 10 bases lying between them. There are 16 residues in the CDR3. Germline CDR1 and CDR2: SGHAT and FQNNGV.